This T cell receptor beta chain was obtained from a study of low-dose radiotherapy and immunotherapy resistance in tumors. Time point defined: before trial treatment. This clonotype was seen at least ten times. The ends lost 0 bases at V and 7 bases at J; junction bases unmatched: 1. Germline CDR1 is SGHRS and CDR2 is YFSETQ. This CDR3 is built from 12 residues. TRAV- and TRBV-specific primers were used for first-strand cDNA, which covered alpha and beta chains. PCR amplification of the TCRs was performed with Phusion for approximately 20 PCR cycles, and it relied on a constant-region primer together with a V-primer adapter. One entry per CDR3 protein, called by TCRdb with MiXCR from the reads. The table has under 70,000 distinct CDR3 sequences, approximately 25% seen once; the top ten hold approximately 5.3%.

This chain connects TRBV5-1 to TRBJ2-7; TRBD2 aligns across 7 bases. This receptor was taken from a male donor with prostate cancer. Sequenced here: PBMCs, sampled before treatment. The CDR3 reads CASSLGGGEQYF. The CDR3 DNA reads as TGCGCCAGCAGCTTGGGCGGGGGAGAGCAGTACTTC.